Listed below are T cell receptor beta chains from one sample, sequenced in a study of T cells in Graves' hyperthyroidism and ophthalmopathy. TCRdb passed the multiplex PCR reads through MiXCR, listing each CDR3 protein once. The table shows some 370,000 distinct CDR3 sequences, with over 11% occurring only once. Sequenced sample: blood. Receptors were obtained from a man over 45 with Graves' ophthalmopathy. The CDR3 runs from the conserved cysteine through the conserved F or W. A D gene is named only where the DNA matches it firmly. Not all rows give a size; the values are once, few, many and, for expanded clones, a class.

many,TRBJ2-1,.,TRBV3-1,CASSQGSYNEQFF,TGTGCCAGCAGCCAAGGGAGCTACAATGAGCAGTTCTTC
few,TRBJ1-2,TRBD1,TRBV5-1,CASSPGGDYGYTF,TGCGCCAGCAGCCCAGGGGGCGACTATGGCTACACCTTC
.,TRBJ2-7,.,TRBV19,CASSIPGRYEQYF,TGTGCCAGTAGTATTCCGGGGCGGTACGAGCAGTACTTC
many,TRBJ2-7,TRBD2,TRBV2,CASRTSGSRNEQYF,TGTGCCAGCAGGACTAGCGGGAGCAGGAACGAGCAGTACTTC
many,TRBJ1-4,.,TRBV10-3,CAISETGRGEKLFF,TGTGCCATCAGTGAAACGGGGAGAGGTGAAAAACTGTTTTTT
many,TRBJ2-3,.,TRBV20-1,CSAELWGAPSTDTQYF,TGCAGTGCTGAGCTTTGGGGGGCGCCGTCGACAGATACGCAGTATTTT
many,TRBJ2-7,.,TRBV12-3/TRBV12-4,CASSLLQGVRGEQYF,TGTGCCAGCAGTTTATTACAAGGGGTGCGGGGCGAGCAGTACTTC
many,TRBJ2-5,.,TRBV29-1,CSVLLWETQYF,TGCAGCGTTCTGTTGTGGGAGACCCAGTACTTC
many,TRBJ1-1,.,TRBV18,CASSEHRDGMNTEAFF,TGTGCCAGCTCAGAGCACCGGGACGGTATGAACACTGAAGCTTTCTTT
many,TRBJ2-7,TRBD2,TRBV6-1,CASSQAGAGYEQYF,TGTGCCAGCAGCCAAGCGGGAGCTGGGTACGAGCAGTACTTC
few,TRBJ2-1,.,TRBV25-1,CASSEFGAYNEQFF,TGTGCCAGCAGTGAATTCGGGGCGTACAATGAGCAGTTCTTC
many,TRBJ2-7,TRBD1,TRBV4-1,CASSQLGRTGGDEQYF,TGCGCCAGCAGCCAATTGGGTCGGACAGGGGGCGACGAGCAGTACTTC
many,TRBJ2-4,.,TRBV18,CASSPVVGIGNIQYF,TGTGCCAGCTCACCAGTGGTAGGGATTGGAAACATTCAGTACTTC
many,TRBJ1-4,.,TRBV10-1,CARSGSATNEKLFF,TGCGCCAGGTCGGGGTCAGCAACTAATGAAAAACTGTTTTTT
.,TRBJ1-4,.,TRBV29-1,CSVIPSALREKLFF,TGCAGCGTTATCCCCTCGGCCCTGAGAGAAAAACTGTTTTTT
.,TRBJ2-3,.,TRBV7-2,CASSQANSTDTQYF,TGTGCCAGCAGCCAAGCAAATTCCACAGATACGCAGTATTTT
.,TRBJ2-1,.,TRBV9,CASRGEGGSYNEQFF,TGTGCCAGCAGGGGGGAGGGGGGAAGCTACAATGAGCAGTTCTTC
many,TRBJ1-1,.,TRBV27,CASSVSGHSMNTEAFF,TGTGCCAGCAGTGTTTCAGGTCACAGTATGAACACTGAAGCTTTCTTT
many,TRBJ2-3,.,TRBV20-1,CSARDSARTDLSTDTQYF,TGCAGTGCTAGAGATTCGGCGCGGACAGACCTGAGCACAGATACGCAGTATTTT
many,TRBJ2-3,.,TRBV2,CASSEWAATDTQYF,TGTGCCAGCAGTGAATGGGCAGCCACAGATACGCAGTATTTT
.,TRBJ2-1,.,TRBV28,CASSPYLKAGGNEQFF,TGTGCCAGCAGTCCGTACCTAAAAGCGGGTGGGAATGAGCAGTTCTTC
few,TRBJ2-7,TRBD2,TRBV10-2,CASSGAGTSDPDEQYF,TGCGCCAGCAGTGGTGCCGGGACTAGCGATCCTGACGAGCAGTACTTC
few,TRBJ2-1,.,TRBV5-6,CASSLFRRTGFHEQFF,TGTGCCAGCAGCTTGTTCAGGCGCACAGGGTTTCATGAGCAGTTCTTC
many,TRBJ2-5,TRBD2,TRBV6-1,CASSTLAGASQEETQYF,TGTGCCAGCAGTACCCTAGCGGGAGCGTCCCAGGAAGAGACCCAGTACTTC
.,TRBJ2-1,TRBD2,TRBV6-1,CASIDSGKEFF,TGTGCCAGCATAGACAGCGGGAAAGAGTTCTTC
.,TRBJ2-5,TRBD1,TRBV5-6,CASHPGQGRQETQYF,TGTGCCAGCCATCCGGGACAGGGACGTCAAGAGACCCAGTACTTC
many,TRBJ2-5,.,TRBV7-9,CASSPNGGAETQYF,TGTGCCAGCAGCCCAAACGGGGGCGCCGAGACCCAGTACTTC
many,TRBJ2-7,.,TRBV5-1,CASTYHPNRAQSEQYF,TGCGCCAGCACCTACCACCCGAACAGGGCCCAAAGCGAGCAGTACTTC
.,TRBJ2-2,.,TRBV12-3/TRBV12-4,CASSPQGSGELFF,TGTGCCAGCAGTCCCCAGGGGAGCGGGGAGCTGTTTTTT
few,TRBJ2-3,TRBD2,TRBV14,CASSPTPGLAGPPGTDTQYF,TGTGCCAGCAGCCCCACCCCAGGACTAGCGGGCCCCCCTGGCACAGATACGCAGTATTTT
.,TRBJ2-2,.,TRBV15,CATSRSKGTGELFF,TGTGCCACCAGCAGATCAAAAGGCACCGGGGAGCTGTTTTTT
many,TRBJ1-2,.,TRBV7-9,CASSSGTPYGYTF,TGTGCCAGCAGCAGCGGGACACCCTATGGCTACACCTTC
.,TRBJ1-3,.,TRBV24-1,CATSVPTSEPPGGNTIYF,TGTGCCACCAGTGTCCCGACCTCAGAGCCCCCGGGGGGAAACACCATATATTTT
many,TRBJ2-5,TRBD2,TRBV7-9,CASSPGLIAGNRETQYF,TGTGCCAGCAGCCCCGGATTGATAGCGGGAAATCGAGAGACCCAGTACTTC
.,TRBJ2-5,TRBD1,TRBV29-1,CSVGDRRWQETQYF,TGCAGCGTTGGGGACAGGCGCTGGCAAGAGACCCAGTACTTC
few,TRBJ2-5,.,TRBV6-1,CASTRSGGTQETQYF,TGTGCCAGCACTAGATCGGGGGGCACTCAAGAGACCCAGTACTTC
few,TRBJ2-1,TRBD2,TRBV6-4,CASSVLLAGNNNEQFF,TGTGCCAGCAGCGTGCTACTAGCGGGAAATAACAATGAGCAGTTCTTC
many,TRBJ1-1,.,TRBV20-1,CSAWNTEAFF,TGCAGTGCTTGGAACACTGAAGCTTTCTTT
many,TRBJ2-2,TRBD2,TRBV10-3,CAIRGLAGLNTGELFF,TGTGCCATCAGAGGACTAGCGGGGTTGAACACCGGGGAGCTGTTTTTT
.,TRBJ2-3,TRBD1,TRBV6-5,CASSYLRQGGVDTQYF,TGTGCCAGCAGTTACCTGAGACAGGGTGGGGTAGATACGCAGTATTTT
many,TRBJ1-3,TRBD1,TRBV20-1,CSVQDRDRNTIYF,TGCAGTGTCCAGGACAGGGATCGAAACACCATATATTTT
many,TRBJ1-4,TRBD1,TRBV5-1,CASSSDRDNEKLFF,TGCGCCAGCAGCTCCGACAGGGACAATGAAAAACTGTTTTTT
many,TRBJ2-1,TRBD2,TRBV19,CASRKLAGVLNEQFF,TGTGCCAGTAGGAAACTAGCGGGAGTCCTCAATGAGCAGTTCTTC
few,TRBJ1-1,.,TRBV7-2,CASSLAGGGGTEAFF,TGTGCCAGCAGCTTAGCGGGGGGCGGCGGCACTGAAGCTTTCTTT
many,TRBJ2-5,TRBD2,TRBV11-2,CASSQTSGRAETQYF,TGTGCCAGCAGTCAGACTAGCGGGAGGGCCGAGACCCAGTACTTC
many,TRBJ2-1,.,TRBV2,CASAGTPTYNEQFF,TGTGCCAGCGCCGGGACACCAACCTACAATGAGCAGTTCTTC
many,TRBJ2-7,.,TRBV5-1,CASRLDRSYEQYF,TGCGCCAGCAGACTGGACAGATCCTACGAGCAGTACTTC
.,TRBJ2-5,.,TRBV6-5,CVSSYSPETQYF,TGTGTCAGCAGTTACTCACCAGAGACCCAGTACTTC
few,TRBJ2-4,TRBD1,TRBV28,CASSFSSTGGNEILAKNIQYF,TGTGCCAGCAGTTTTTCTTCGACAGGGGGAAACGAAATTCTAGCCAAAAACATTCAGTACTTC
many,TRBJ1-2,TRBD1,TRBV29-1,CSGTETGNYGYTF,TGCAGCGGTACCGAGACAGGGAACTATGGCTACACCTTC
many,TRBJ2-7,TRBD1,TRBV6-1,CASSEAFRQGRFYEQYF,TGTGCCAGCAGTGAAGCTTTTAGACAGGGAAGGTTTTACGAGCAGTACTTC
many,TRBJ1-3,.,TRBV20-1,CSARVRGGNTIYF,TGCAGTGCTAGAGTCAGGGGTGGAAACACCATATATTTT
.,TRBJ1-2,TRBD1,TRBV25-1,CASSESTMVGTDLNYGYTF,TGTGCCAGCAGTGAATCTACGATGGTAGGGACAGACCTTAACTATGGCTACACCTTC
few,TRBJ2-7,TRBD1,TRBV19,CASSLIPGTGPTEQYF,TGTGCCAGTAGCCTCATTCCCGGGACAGGGCCCACCGAGCAGTACTTC